This section outlines one TCR beta chain sequence together with its context. What it recognizes is unknown. TCRdb keeps only in-frame clones here, not all; method: immunoSEQ multiplex PCR. The sample yields 110,000 to 150,000 clones, around 94% seen once. The data are from a study of T cell responses to AZD1222 COVID-19 vaccine. Broader study findings: Most donors were white British and more were female, and clonal diversity was possibly underestimated.

CDR3 length equals 18 residues. V lost 3 bases, J lost 5 bases, and 15 bases stayed unmatched. From germline, CDR1 is MNHNS and CDR2 SASEGT. This rearrangement joins TRBV6-1 to TRBJ2-7; TRBD2 matches 11 bases. This receptor was obtained from an adult who had recovered from COVID-19. Sequenced material: peripheral blood, taken after recovery from COVID-19. The CDR3 nucleotides are TGTGCCAGCAGTGATCGGGCTTTTGGTAGCGGGAGGGTTCACGAGCAGTACTTC. This codes for CASSDRAFGSGRVHEQYF.